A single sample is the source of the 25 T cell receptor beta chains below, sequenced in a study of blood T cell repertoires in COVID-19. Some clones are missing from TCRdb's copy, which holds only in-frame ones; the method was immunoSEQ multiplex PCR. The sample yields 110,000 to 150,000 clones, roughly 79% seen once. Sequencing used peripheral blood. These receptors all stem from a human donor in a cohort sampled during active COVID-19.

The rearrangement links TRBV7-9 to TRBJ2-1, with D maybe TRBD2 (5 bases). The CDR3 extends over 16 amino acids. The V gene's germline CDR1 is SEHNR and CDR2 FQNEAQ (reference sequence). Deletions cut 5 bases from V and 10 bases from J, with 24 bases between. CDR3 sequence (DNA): TGTGCCAGCAGCCTATCCCCGGCTAGCATTGGGCAGGAGCAGTTCTTC. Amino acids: CASSLSPASIGQEQFF.

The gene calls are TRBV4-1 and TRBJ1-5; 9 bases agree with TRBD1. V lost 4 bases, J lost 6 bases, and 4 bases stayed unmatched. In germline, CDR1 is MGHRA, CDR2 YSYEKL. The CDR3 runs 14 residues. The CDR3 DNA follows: TGCGCCAGCAGCCCAGGGACAGGGCCTCAGCCCCAGCATTTT. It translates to CASSPGTGPQPQHF.

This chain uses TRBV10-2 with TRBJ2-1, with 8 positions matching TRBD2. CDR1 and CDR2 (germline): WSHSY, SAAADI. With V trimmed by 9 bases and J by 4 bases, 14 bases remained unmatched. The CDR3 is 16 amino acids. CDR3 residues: CASILQSGSGYNEQFF. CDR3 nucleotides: TGCGCCAGTATTCTCCAAAGCGGGAGTGGGTACAATGAGCAGTTCTTC.

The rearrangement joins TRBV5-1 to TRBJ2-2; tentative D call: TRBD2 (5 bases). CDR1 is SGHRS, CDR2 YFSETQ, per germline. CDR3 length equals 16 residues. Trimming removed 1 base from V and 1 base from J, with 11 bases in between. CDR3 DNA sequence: TGCGCCAGCAGCTTGTTGGGAGTGGGGAACACCGGGGAGCTGTTTTTT. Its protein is CASSLLGVGNTGELFF.

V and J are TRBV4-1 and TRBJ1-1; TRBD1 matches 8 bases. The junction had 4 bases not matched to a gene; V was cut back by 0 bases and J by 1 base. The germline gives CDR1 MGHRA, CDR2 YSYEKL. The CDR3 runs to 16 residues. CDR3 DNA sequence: TGCGCCAGCAGCCAAGACCCAGGGGGCGGGAACACTGAAGCTTTCTTT. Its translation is CASSQDPGGGNTEAFF.

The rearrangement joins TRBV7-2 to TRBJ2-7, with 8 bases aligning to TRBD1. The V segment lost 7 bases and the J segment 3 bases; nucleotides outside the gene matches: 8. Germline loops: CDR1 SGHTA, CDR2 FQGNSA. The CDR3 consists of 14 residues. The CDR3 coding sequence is TGTGCCAGCACCTCAGACAGGGGAAACTACGAGCAGTACTTC. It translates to CASTSDRGNYEQYF.

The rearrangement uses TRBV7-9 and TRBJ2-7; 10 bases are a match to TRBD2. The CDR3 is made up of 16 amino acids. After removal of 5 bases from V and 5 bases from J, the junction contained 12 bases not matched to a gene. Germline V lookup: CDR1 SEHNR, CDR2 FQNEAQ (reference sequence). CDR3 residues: CASSPWEQLAGDEQYF. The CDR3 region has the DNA TGTGCCAGCAGCCCGTGGGAGCAGCTAGCGGGAGACGAGCAGTACTTC.

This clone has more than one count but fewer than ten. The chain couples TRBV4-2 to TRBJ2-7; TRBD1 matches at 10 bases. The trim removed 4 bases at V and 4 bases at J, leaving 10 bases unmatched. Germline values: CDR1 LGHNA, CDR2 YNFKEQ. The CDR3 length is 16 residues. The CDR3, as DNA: TGTGCCAGCAGCCGGGAGGGGACAGGGGTTAATTACGAGCAGTACTTC. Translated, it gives CASSREGTGVNYEQYF.

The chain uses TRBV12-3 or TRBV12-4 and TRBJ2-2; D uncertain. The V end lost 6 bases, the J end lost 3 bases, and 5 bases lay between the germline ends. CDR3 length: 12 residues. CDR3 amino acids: CASSLDTGELFF. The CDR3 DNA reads TGTGCCAGCAGCCTAGACACCGGGGAGCTGTTTTTT.

CDR3 region: CASSSIGQESTEAFF. Here the CDR3 DNA reads TGCGCCAGCAGCTCAATAGGACAAGAGAGCACTGAAGCTTTCTTT. The gene calls are TRBV23-1 and TRBJ1-1; possibly TRBD1 for D (5 bases). TRBV23-1 is filed as an ORF, its function uncertain. V lost 6 bases and J lost 4, with 18 bases in between. This CDR3 has 15 residues.

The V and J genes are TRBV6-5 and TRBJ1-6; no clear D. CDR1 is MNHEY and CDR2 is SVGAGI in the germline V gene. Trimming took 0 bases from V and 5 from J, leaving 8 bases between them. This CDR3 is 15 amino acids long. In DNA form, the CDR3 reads TGTGCCAGCAGTTACTCTACCGCAGATAATTCACCCCTCCACTTT. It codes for CASSYSTADNSPLHF.

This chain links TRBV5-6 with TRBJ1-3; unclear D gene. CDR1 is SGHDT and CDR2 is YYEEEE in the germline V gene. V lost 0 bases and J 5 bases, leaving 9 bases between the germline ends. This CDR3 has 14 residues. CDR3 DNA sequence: TGTGCCAGCAGCTTGGGATCTAATAGAAACACCATATATTTT. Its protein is CASSLGSNRNTIYF.

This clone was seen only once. CDR3 sequence reads: CASSRYTGRETQYF. CDR3 sequence (DNA): TGTGCCAGCAGCCGCTATACAGGTCGGGAGACCCAGTACTTC. The chain carries TRBV11-2 and TRBJ2-5; perhaps TRBD1 as D (5 bases). CDR3 length: 14 residues. Per germline, CDR1 SGHAT and CDR2 FQNNGV. V was trimmed by 5 bases and J by 5 bases, leaving 15 bases between them.

The DNA of the CDR3 is TGTGCCAGCAGCACGCGGGAACAGGGGGGGGCCGGGGAGCTGTTTTTT. Its protein product is CASSTREQGGAGELFF. V gene TRBV27 combines with J gene TRBJ2-2, with a weak D call TRBD1 (8 bases). CDR1 and CDR2 from the germline V gene are MNHEY and SMNVEV (reference sequence). The length of the CDR3 is 16 residues. Trimming took off 6 bases at V and 6 bases at J, with 20 bases between the two ends.

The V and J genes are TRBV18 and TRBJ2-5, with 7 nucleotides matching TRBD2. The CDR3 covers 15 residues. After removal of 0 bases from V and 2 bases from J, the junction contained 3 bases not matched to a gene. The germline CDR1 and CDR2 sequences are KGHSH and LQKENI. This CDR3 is CASSPPPSGQETQYF. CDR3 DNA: TGTGCCAGCTCACCACCGCCTAGCGGACAAGAGACCCAGTACTTC.

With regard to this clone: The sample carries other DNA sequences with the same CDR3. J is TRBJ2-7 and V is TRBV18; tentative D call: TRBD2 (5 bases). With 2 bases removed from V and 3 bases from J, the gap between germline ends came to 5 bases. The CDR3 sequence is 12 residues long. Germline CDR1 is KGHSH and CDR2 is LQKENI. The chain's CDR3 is CASSPGLYEQYF. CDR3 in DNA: TGTGCCAGCTCACCAGGACTCTACGAGCAGTACTTC.

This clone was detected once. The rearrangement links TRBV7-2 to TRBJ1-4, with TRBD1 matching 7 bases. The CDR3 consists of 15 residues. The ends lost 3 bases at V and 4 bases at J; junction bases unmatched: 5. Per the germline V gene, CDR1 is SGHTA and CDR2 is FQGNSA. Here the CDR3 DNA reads TGTGCCAGCAGCTTGTACGACAGGGTTAATGAAAAACTGTTTTTT. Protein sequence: CASSLYDRVNEKLFF.

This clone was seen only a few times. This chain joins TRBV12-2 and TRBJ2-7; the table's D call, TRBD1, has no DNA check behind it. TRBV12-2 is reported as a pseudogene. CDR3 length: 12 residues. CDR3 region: CASRPGQDEQYF. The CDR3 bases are TGTGCAAGTCGCCCTGGACAGGACGAGCAGTACTTC.

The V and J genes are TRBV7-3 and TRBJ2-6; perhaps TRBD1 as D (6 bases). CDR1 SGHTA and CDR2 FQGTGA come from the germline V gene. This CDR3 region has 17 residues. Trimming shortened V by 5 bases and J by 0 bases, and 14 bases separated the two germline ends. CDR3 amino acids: CASSGRDTSSGANVLTF. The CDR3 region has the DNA TGTGCCAGCAGCGGCCGGGACACCAGCTCTGGGGCCAACGTCCTGACTTTC.

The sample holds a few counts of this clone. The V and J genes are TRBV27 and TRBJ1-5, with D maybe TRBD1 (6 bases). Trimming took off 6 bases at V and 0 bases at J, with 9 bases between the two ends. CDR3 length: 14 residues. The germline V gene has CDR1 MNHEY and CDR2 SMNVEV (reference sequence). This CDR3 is CASRDSYSNQPQHF. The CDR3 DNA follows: TGTGCCAGCAGGGACAGTTATAGCAATCAGCCCCAGCATTTT.

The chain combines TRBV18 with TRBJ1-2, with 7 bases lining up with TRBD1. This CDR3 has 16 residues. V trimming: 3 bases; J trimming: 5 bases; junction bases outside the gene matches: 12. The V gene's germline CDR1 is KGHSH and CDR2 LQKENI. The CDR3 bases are TGTGCCAGCTCACCTACACTCGGGACAGAGGGGTATGGCTACACCTTC. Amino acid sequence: CASSPTLGTEGYGYTF.

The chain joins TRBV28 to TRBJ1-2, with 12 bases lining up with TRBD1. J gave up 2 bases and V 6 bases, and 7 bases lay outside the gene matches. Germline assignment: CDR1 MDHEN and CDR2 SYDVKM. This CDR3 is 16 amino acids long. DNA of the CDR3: TGTGCCAGCAGCGCCGGGACAGGGGGCCGGAACTATGGCTACACCTTC. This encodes CASSAGTGGRNYGYTF.

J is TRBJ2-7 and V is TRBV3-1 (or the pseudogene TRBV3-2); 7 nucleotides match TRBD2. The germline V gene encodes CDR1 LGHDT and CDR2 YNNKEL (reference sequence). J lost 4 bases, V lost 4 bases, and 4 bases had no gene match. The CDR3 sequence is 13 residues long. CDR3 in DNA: TGTGCCAGCAGCCTCGGGCGGGGGTACGAGCAGTACTTC. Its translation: CASSLGRGYEQYF.

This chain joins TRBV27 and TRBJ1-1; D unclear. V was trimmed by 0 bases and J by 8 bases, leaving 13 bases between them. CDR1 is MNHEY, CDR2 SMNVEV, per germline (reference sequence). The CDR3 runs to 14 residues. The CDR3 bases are TGTGCCAGCAGTTTATCGATCGGGGTGCGGGAAGCTTTCTTT. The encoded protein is CASSLSIGVREAFF.

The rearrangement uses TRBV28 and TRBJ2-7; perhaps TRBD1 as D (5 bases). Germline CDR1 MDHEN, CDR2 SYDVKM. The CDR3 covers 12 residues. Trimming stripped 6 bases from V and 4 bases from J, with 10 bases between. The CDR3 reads CASRTGLYEQYF. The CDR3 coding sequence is TGTGCCAGCAGAACAGGATTATACGAGCAGTACTTC.